Following are 4 T cell receptor beta chains from one sample sequenced in a study of T cells in pancreatic ductal adenocarcinoma. Surgery without prior neoadjuvant therapy was the treatment of the selected pancreatic ductal adenocarcinoma patients. Sequencing was performed with immunoSEQ multiplex PCR; in TCRdb, only in-frame clones are kept and a portion is missing. The table shows roughly 100,000 clones, with about 96% occurring only once. The sample was PBMCs. The receptors derive from a human donor with pancreatic ductal adenocarcinoma.

The chain carries TRBV29-1 and TRBJ1-1; D is perhaps TRBD1 (6 bases). Per germline, CDR1 SQVTM and CDR2 ANQGSEA. The CDR3 has 11 residues. V was pared by 7 bases and J by 7 bases, with 13 bases between. CDR3 region: CSAQGSDEAFF. The DNA of the CDR3 is TGCAGCGCTCAGGGGTCGGATGAAGCTTTCTTT.

The genes are TRBV19 and TRBJ1-1; D perhaps matches TRBD1 (6 bases). V gave up 6 bases and J gave up 6 bases, with 17 bases separating them. The CDR3 contains 14 residues. Germline CDR1 is LNHDA and CDR2 is SQIVND (reference sequence). Here the CDR3 reads CASSLGGAKAEAFF. The CDR3 coding sequence is TGTGCCAGTAGCCTGGGGGGGGCAAAGGCTGAAGCTTTCTTT.

The chain joins TRBV7-2 to TRBJ2-1; TRBD1 might be the D (5 bases). V lost 6 bases, J lost 6 bases, and 12 bases lay in between. From germline, CDR1 is SGHTA and CDR2 FQGNSA. The CDR3 is 13 residues long. CDR3 sequence reads: CASSSGHPNEQFF. CDR3 DNA: TGTGCCAGCAGTTCCGGACACCCCAATGAGCAGTTCTTC.

V and J are TRBV2 and TRBJ2-4; a possible D gene is TRBD2 (5 bases). Deletions cut 8 bases from V and 5 bases from J, with 16 bases between. This CDR3 is built from 14 residues. The V gene's germline CDR1 is SNHLY and CDR2 FYNNEI. The CDR3 reads CASVRKGVENIQYF. CDR3 DNA: TGTGCCAGCGTTAGAAAGGGAGTAGAAAACATTCAGTACTTC.